The 5 T cell receptor beta chains in this list originate from one sample, sequenced in a study of shared clonotypes between healthy human individuals. TCRdb keeps only in-frame clones here, not all; method: immunoSEQ multiplex PCR. The sample has about 2.3 million clones; around 92% are singletons. Sample: naive CD4+ T cells from PBMCs. The subset here: CD45RA+ positively selected. Source of these receptors: a man between 18 and 35 years old in good health. Some clones in this sample may be carry-over from other donors' samples.

V is TRBV7-9 and J is TRBJ2-5, with 11 bases matching TRBD2. Losses at the gene ends were 1 base for V and 5 bases for J; bases not matched to a gene: 6. Germline V gene lookup returns CDR1 SEHNR and CDR2 FQNEAQ (reference sequence). The CDR3 totals 16 residues. CDR3 residues: CASSLGLAGFSETQYF. The CDR3 nucleotides read TGTGCCAGCAGCTTAGGACTAGCGGGGTTCAGTGAGACCCAGTACTTC.

V gene TRBV7-2 combines with J gene TRBJ2-3; 11 nucleotides line up with TRBD2. The CDR3 is made up of 16 amino acids. The germline gives CDR1 SGHTA, CDR2 FQGNSA. The V gene end was trimmed by 4 bases and the J gene end by 4 bases; junction bases not matched to a gene: 7. The CDR3 DNA reads TGTGCCAGCAGCTCGAGACTAGCGGGGACCGCAGATACGCAGTATTTT. Its protein product is CASSSRLAGTADTQYF. The full variable domain, in which reference TRBV7-2 and TRBJ2-3 provide the parts outside the CDR3, is GAGVSQSPSNKVTEKGKDVELRCDPISGHTALYWYRQSLGQGLEFLIYFQGNSAPDKSGLPSDRFSAERTGGSVSTLTIQRTQQEDSAVYLCASSSRLAGTADTQYFGPGTRLTVL.

This chain uses TRBV4-2 with TRBJ1-4; the D gene is possibly TRBD1 (5 bases). This CDR3 region has 15 residues. Germline-derived CDR1 and CDR2 are LGHNA and YNFKEQ. Trimming removed 3 bases from V and 4 bases from J, with 12 bases in between. The CDR3 DNA follows: TGTGCCAGCAGCCACAGCCGGGGCCTTAATGAAAAACTGTTTTTT. This gives the protein CASSHSRGLNEKLFF.

CDR3: CASSLRGMGKNIQYF. The CDR3 region has the DNA TGTGCCAGCAGTTTAAGGGGAATGGGCAAAAACATTCAGTACTTC. The rearrangement joins TRBV28 to TRBJ2-4; tentative D call: TRBD1 (5 bases). CDR3 size: 15 residues. V was pared by 2 bases and J by 3 bases, with 11 bases between. Germline V gene lookup returns CDR1 MDHEN and CDR2 SYDVKM.

The chain employs TRBV19 and TRBJ1-5; possible D gene TRBD1, 6 bases. V lost 7 bases to trimming and J lost 7 bases, with 17 bases between them. Germline assignment: CDR1 LNHDA and CDR2 SQIVND (reference sequence). The CDR3 runs to 14 residues. CDR3 in DNA: TGTGCCAGTAATTGGGGGGCGGGCCCACAGCCCCAGCATTTT. Encoded protein: CASNWGAGPQPQHF.